This T cell receptor (beta chain) was profiled in a study of response to subunit inactivated influenza vaccine. Worth noting for this clonotype: What it recognizes is unknown.

TCRdb processed the RT-PCR reads anew with MiXCR; each CDR3 protein has one entry. Of hundreds of thousands of distinct CDR3 sequences listed, about 15% are singletons. J lost 6 bases, V lost 2 bases, and 16 bases had no gene match. This CDR3 is built from 18 residues. Per the germline V gene, CDR1 is MNHEY and CDR2 is SVGEGT. Study-level results: Only a handful of new T cells, the authors suggested, are recruited with each seasonal influenza vaccination.

The specimen was PBMCs from blood, collected 14 days before vaccination. This TCR was recovered from a man aged 45-60 years who received an inactivated influenza vaccine. V gene TRBV6-2 or TRBV6-3 combines with J gene TRBJ1-1; TRBD1 agrees at 9 bases. In DNA form, the CDR3 reads TGTGCCAGCAGTTACCCGTCCGGTGAGGGACAGGGCTTTGCTGAAGCTTTCTTT. It encodes CASSYPSGEGQGFAEAFF.